The entry that follows covers one T cell receptor (beta chain) sequence. Its antigen is unknown. This entry comes from a study of long-term antiretroviral therapy in people with HIV. Findings and limits, study-wide: The study found narrower CDR3 length ranges in HIV repertoires than in controls. ART adherence, viral resistance and therapy changes were undocumented. ART-treated samples gained diversity yet remained below transplant donor controls.

Per germline, CDR1 SNHLY and CDR2 FYNNEI. The CDR3 loop spans 14 amino acids. J lost 8 bases, V lost 6 bases, and 7 bases had no gene match. Until DNA extraction, the samples held between 1-10 million cryopreserved PBMC. Researchers report immunoSEQ v3.0 was run at survey level. Profiled with immunoSEQ multiplex PCR; TCRdb holds only in-frame clones, not every one. The sample includes tens of thousands of clones, 65% to 85% seen only once; the top ten take over 5%. The rearrangement links TRBV2 to TRBJ2-1; 10 bases are shared with TRBD2. The TCR comes from a man between 18 and 35 years old with HIV. The material sequenced was unsorted PBMCs, taken 0.4 years after starting antiretroviral therapy. The DNA for the CDR3 is TGTGCCAGCAGACCTAGCGGGGGAAGTTATGAGCAGTTCTTC. Amino acids: CASRPSGGSYEQFF.